The 29 T cell receptor beta chains given below trace back to one sample, sequenced in a study of a mutant IDH1 vaccine in newly diagnosed glioma. Their recognized antigens are unknown. Noted time point: week 35, safety follow-up. Every vaccine dose comprised 300 ug of mutant IDH1 20-mer peptide plus topical imiquimod. Sequencing was performed with immunoSEQ multiplex PCR; in TCRdb, only in-frame clones are kept and a portion is missing. Of 50,000 to 70,000 clones in the sample, 60% to 75% were seen once. The source material was PBMCs, sampled from a glioma patient whose treatment included an IDH1 peptide vaccine. These receptor sequences come from a man in his fifties with glioma.

The CDR3 is CASRGAYEQYF. The CDR3, as DNA: TGTGCCAGCAGGGGGGCCTACGAGCAGTACTTC. The chain is built from TRBV6-5 and TRBJ2-7; either TRBD1 or TRBD2 may fit D (5 bases each). Germline V gene lookup returns CDR1 MNHEY and CDR2 SVGAGI. There are 11 residues in the CDR3. V dropped 6 bases and J dropped 2 bases, with 5 bases sitting between them.

CDR3 DNA: TGCGCCAGCAGCCCCGGGGGGAACACTGAAGCTTTCTTT. Its translation is CASSPGGNTEAFF. The chain couples TRBV5-1 to TRBJ1-1, with D perhaps matching TRBD1 (5 bases). The CDR3 contains 13 residues. Germline CDR1 and CDR2: SGHRS and YFSETQ. Trimming shortened V by 4 bases and J by 1 base, and 8 bases separated the two germline ends.

The chain carries TRBV2 and TRBJ2-7; maybe TRBD2 (5 bases). In germline, CDR1 is SNHLY, CDR2 FYNNEI. Between the trimmed V and J ends, which lost 4 bases and 5 bases, there was a span of 12 bases. CDR3 size: 13 residues. CDR3 region: CASSAEGFNEQYF. The CDR3 DNA sequence: TGTGCCAGCAGTGCAGAGGGTTTTAACGAGCAGTACTTC. The full variable domain, its missing parts supplied by reference TRBV2 and TRBJ2-7, is EPEVTQTPSHQVTQMGQEVILRCVPISNHLYFYWYRQILGQKVEFLVSFYNNEISEKSEIFDDQFSVERPDGSNFTLKIRSTKLEDSAMYFCASSAEGFNEQYFGPGTRLTVT.

The chain links TRBV9 to TRBJ2-1; D may be TRBD1 or TRBD2 (5 bases each). Per the germline V gene, CDR1 is SGDLS and CDR2 is YYNGEE. The germline V and J ends were trimmed by 2 bases and 10 bases, with 13 bases remaining between them. This CDR3 spans 13 amino acids. The DNA for the CDR3 is TGTGCCAGCAGCGTCGGGCCTTGGGGGGAGCAGTTCTTC. Its protein product is CASSVGPWGEQFF.

This sequence joins TRBV2 and TRBJ2-2; D is perhaps TRBD1 (5 bases). The CDR3 runs to 16 residues. Germline V CDR1 and CDR2: SNHLY, FYNNEI. V was clipped by 6 bases and J by 3 bases, with 17 bases between them. The CDR3 DNA is TGTGCCAGCAGCGGGTTAGGGGTAGGGTACACCGGGGAGCTGTTTTTT. Protein sequence: CASSGLGVGYTGELFF.

This chain connects TRBV7-6 to TRBJ2-1; D is undetermined. Germline CDR1 SGHVS, CDR2 FNYEAQ. Trimming cost V 5 bases and J 10 bases, with 12 bases left between them. This CDR3 region has 12 residues. In nucleotides, the CDR3 is TGTGCCAGCAGCCAACCAAAGGGCGAGCAGTTCTTC. Protein product: CASSQPKGEQFF.

The chain is built from TRBV30 and TRBJ2-2, with 7 bases matching TRBD2. Germline V gene lookup returns CDR1 GTSNPN and CDR2 SVGIG (reference sequence). The V gene end was trimmed by 4 bases and the J gene end by 12 bases; junction bases not matched to a gene: 5. The CDR3 has 11 residues. CDR3: CAWILGGKLFF. The CDR3 DNA sequence: TGTGCCTGGATTTTGGGGGGGAAGCTGTTTTTT.

The chain has TRBV30 and TRBJ1-6, with 9 bases matching TRBD1. The CDR3 extends over 17 amino acids. Germline lookup yields CDR1 GTSNPN and CDR2 SVGIG (reference sequence). With V trimmed by 4 bases and J by 7 bases, 14 bases remained unmatched. The CDR3 DNA reads as TGTGCCTGGAAGCGCGGGACAGGGACGACGTGGAATTCACCCCTCCACTTT. It translates to CAWKRGTGTTWNSPLHF.

The chain uses TRBV11-1 and TRBJ2-7; 7 bases are shared with TRBD2. The CDR3 loop spans 13 amino acids. The V segment lost 4 bases and the J segment 4 bases; nucleotides outside the gene matches: 4. CDR1 is SGHAT, CDR2 FQDESV, per germline (reference sequence). The CDR3: CASSSTGGYEQYF. In nucleotides, the CDR3 is TGTGCCAGCAGCTCCACGGGGGGTTACGAGCAGTACTTC.

The chain's CDR3 is CASSLNRGQDTQYF. Here the CDR3 DNA reads TGTGCCAGCAGCTTGAACAGGGGGCAAGATACGCAGTATTTT. The chain is built from TRBV7-2 and TRBJ2-3, with 9 bases that match TRBD1. V was pared by 3 bases and J by 5 bases, with 3 bases of the junction left unmatched. CDR3 length: 14 residues. Germline assignment: CDR1 SGHTA and CDR2 FQGNSA. Filled out from reference TRBV7-2 and TRBJ2-3, the complete variable domain reads GAGVSQSPSNKVTEKGKDVELRCDPISGHTALYWYRQSLGQGLEFLIYFQGNSAPDKSGLPSDRFSAERTGGSVSTLTIQRTQQEDSAVYLCASSLNRGQDTQYFGPGTRLTVL.

V is TRBV6-5 and J is TRBJ2-1; D is perhaps TRBD2 (7 bases). V lost 7 bases and J lost 3, with 13 bases in between. The length of the CDR3 is 14 residues. Germline CDR1 MNHEY, CDR2 SVGAGI. CDR3 DNA sequence: TGTGCCAGCAAAGGGGGGGCCTTCTACAATGAGCAGTTCTTC. It is translated as CASKGGAFYNEQFF.

The DNA of the CDR3 is TGTGCCAGTAGTTTGACAGCATATAGCAATCAGCCCCAGCATTTT. Translated, it gives CASSLTAYSNQPQHF. The gene calls are TRBV19 and TRBJ1-5; a possible D gene is TRBD1 (5 bases). Trimming left V 5 bases short and J 0 bases short, with 11 bases between. This CDR3 has 15 amino acids. Germline CDR1 is LNHDA and CDR2 is SQIVND (reference sequence).

V is TRBV7-2 and J is TRBJ1-2; D is unclear. In germline, CDR1 is SGHTA, CDR2 FQGNSA. The ends were cut back, 2 bases at V and 4 bases at J, with 11 bases in the middle. This CDR3 spans 14 amino acids. The CDR3 is CASSLYRGGYGYTF. The CDR3, as DNA: TGTGCCAGCAGCTTATACCGGGGTGGCTATGGCTACACCTTC.

The chain recombines TRBV27 with TRBJ1-1, with D tentatively TRBD1 (6 bases). With 8 bases removed from V and 4 bases from J, the gap between germline ends came to 14 bases. The length of the CDR3 is 13 residues. The germline V gene encodes CDR1 MNHEY and CDR2 SMNVEV (reference sequence). CDR3 sequence: CASLTGRGTEAFF. The CDR3 DNA reads as TGTGCCAGCCTGACAGGACGTGGCACTGAAGCTTTCTTT.

The chain uses TRBV15 and TRBJ1-6; D is unclear. V was cut by 0 bases and J by 7 bases, with 7 bases left in between. The CDR3 has 14 amino acids. Germline CDR1 reads LNHNV; CDR2 reads YYDKDF (reference sequence). The CDR3 here is CATSRDLENSPLHF. The CDR3 DNA sequence: TGTGCCACCAGCAGAGATCTGGAGAATTCACCCCTCCACTTT.

This chain connects TRBV5-4 to TRBJ2-7, with D perhaps matching TRBD1 or TRBD2 (7 bases each). The germline gives CDR1 SGHNT, CDR2 YYREEE (reference sequence). V lost 0 bases, J lost 1 base, and 14 bases lay in between. The CDR3 runs 16 residues. The CDR3 coding sequence is TGTGCCAGCAGCTTGGGGCGGCAGGGGGGGTCCTACGAGCAGTACTTC. Encoded protein: CASSLGRQGGSYEQYF.

A note on this clone: This may stem from a read error, because a much larger clone lies one nucleotide away. The V gene is TRBV13, the J gene TRBJ2-7, with a tentative D call TRBD1 (6 bases). The CDR3 sequence is 13 residues long. V was clipped by 0 bases and J by 4 bases, with 7 bases between them. Germline CDR1 is PRHDT and CDR2 is FYEKMQ (reference sequence). The CDR3 loop reads CASSLGQGYEQYF. In nucleotides, the CDR3 is TGTGCCAGCAGCTTAGGACAGGGTTACGAGCAGTACTTC.

V usage is TRBV7-2 and J usage is TRBJ2-5; 15 bases match TRBD2. Germline V CDR1 and CDR2: SGHTA, FQGNSA. There are 17 residues in the CDR3. Trimming removed 0 bases from V and 9 bases from J; junction bases left unmatched: 8. This CDR3 reads CASSLAGLAGGTGAQYF. CDR3 nucleotide sequence: TGTGCCAGCAGCTTAGCGGGACTAGCGGGGGGTACGGGGGCCCAGTACTTC.

This CDR3 reads CSLGQGSSTDTQYF. CDR3 nucleotide sequence: TGCAGCTTAGGACAGGGATCTAGCACAGATACGCAGTATTTT. The J gene is TRBJ2-3, the V gene TRBV29-1; 8 bases are a match to TRBD1. Unmatched junction bases numbered 7, after V lost 8 bases and J lost 0 bases. From germline, CDR1 is SQVTM and CDR2 ANQGSEA. The CDR3 consists of 14 residues.

The rearrangement uses TRBV6-6 and TRBJ1-5, with 7 bases identical to TRBD1. In germline, CDR1 is MNHNY, CDR2 SVGAGI (reference sequence). Trimming took 5 bases from V and 7 from J; bases not matched to a gene: 14. The CDR3 spans 16 residues. In DNA, the CDR3 is TGTGCCAGCAGTAGGGCGGGACAGCACAGGGTCCAGCCCCAGCATTTT. It translates to CASSRAGQHRVQPQHF.

The V and J genes are TRBV25-1 and TRBJ1-2; D gene uncertain. This CDR3 has 13 amino acids. Germline-derived CDR1 and CDR2 are MGHDK and SYGVNS. V dropped 4 bases and J dropped 5 bases, with 11 bases sitting between them. CDR3 sequence: CASSGFSRYGYTF. DNA of the CDR3: TGTGCCAGCAGTGGGTTTTCGCGTTATGGCTACACCTTC.

The J gene is TRBJ1-4, the V gene TRBV29-1, with a tentative D call TRBD1 (5 bases). CDR3 length equals 12 residues. Per germline, CDR1 SQVTM and CDR2 ANQGSEA. Trimming left V 4 bases short and J 8 bases short, with 11 bases between. In nucleotides, the CDR3 is TGCAGCGTTGTAGGGGTGGAGGAAAAACTGTTTTTT. Its translation is CSVVGVEEKLFF.

This clone was seen more than once but under ten times. The chain has TRBV5-1 and TRBJ2-1; 10 bases map to TRBD2. With V trimmed by 0 bases and J by 5 bases, 5 bases remained unmatched. CDR3 length: 16 residues. Per the germline V gene, CDR1 is SGHRS and CDR2 is YFSETQ. In DNA form, the CDR3 reads TGCGCCAGCAGCTTGGGTAGCGGGGGGTCCAACAATGAGCAGTTCTTC. Translated: CASSLGSGGSNNEQFF.

This clone has only a few counts. V gene TRBV7-9 combines with J gene TRBJ2-2, with D tentatively TRBD1 (6 bases). The CDR3 covers 15 residues. The germline CDR1 and CDR2 sequences are SEHNR and FQNEAQ (reference sequence). V dropped 8 bases and J dropped 6 bases, with 19 bases sitting between them. DNA of the CDR3: TGTGCCAGCGGGCGAAAGGGACAAAGACCCGGGGAGCTGTTTTTT. Amino acids: CASGRKGQRPGELFF.

The chain carries TRBV7-2 and TRBJ1-1; tentatively, D is TRBD1 (5 bases). V lost 3 bases to trimming and J lost 4 bases, with 6 bases between them. Germline CDR1 is SGHTA and CDR2 is FQGNSA. This CDR3 region has 12 residues. The CDR3 DNA follows: TGTGCCAGCAGCTTGGGGCTCACTGAAGCTTTCTTT. Its translation is CASSLGLTEAFF. Based on the CDR3 plus reference TRBV7-2 and TRBJ1-1, the full variable domain is GAGVSQSPSNKVTEKGKDVELRCDPISGHTALYWYRQSLGQGLEFLIYFQGNSAPDKSGLPSDRFSAERTGGSVSTLTIQRTQQEDSAVYLCASSLGLTEAFFGQGTRLTVV.

The rearrangement links TRBV7-9 to TRBJ2-1, with D possibly called TRBD1 or TRBD2 (5 bases each). This CDR3 has 13 amino acids. Germline V gene data show CDR1 as SEHNR and CDR2 as FQNEAQ (reference sequence). V lost 8 bases to trimming and J lost 4 bases, with 12 bases between them. In DNA form, the CDR3 reads TGTGCCAGCCTACTAGGGGAATACAATGAGCAGTTCTTC. Its translation is CASLLGEYNEQFF.

The V call is TRBV2, the J call TRBJ1-1; TRBD1 is a possible D gene (6 bases). CDR3 size: 15 residues. Germline lookup yields CDR1 SNHLY and CDR2 FYNNEI. V gave up 7 bases and J gave up 3 bases, with 18 bases separating them. CDR3 sequence: CASTRDRLGDTEAFF. As DNA, the CDR3 is TGTGCCAGCACCAGAGACAGGCTAGGGGACACTGAAGCTTTCTTT.

The CDR3 reads CASSHGGTNTEAFF. DNA of the CDR3: TGTGCCAGCAGCCACGGAGGTACGAACACTGAAGCTTTCTTT. The rearrangement joins TRBV7-8 to TRBJ1-1, with D unresolved. Germline assignment: CDR1 SGHVS and CDR2 FQNEAQ. The CDR3 consists of 14 residues. With 5 bases removed from V and 1 base from J, the gap between germline ends came to 11 bases.

The chain combines TRBV11-2 with TRBJ2-7; TRBD1 might be the D (5 bases). V was pared by 1 base and J by 4 bases, with 11 bases between. Germline V CDR1 and CDR2: SGHAT, FQNNGV. CDR3 length: 14 residues. The CDR3 loop reads CASSLGQGTYEQYF. CDR3 sequence (DNA): TGTGCCAGCAGCTTAGGGCAGGGAACGTACGAGCAGTACTTC.